Described below is a single T cell receptor beta chain sequence and its context. What it binds is unknown. Quantitative 5'-RACE with molecular barcodes was used to make the TCR beta libraries. In TCRdb, the 5' RACE reads were re-called with MiXCR into one record per CDR3 protein. The sample carries fewer than 200,000 distinct CDR3 sequences, roughly 18% recorded once. The entry originates in a study of CD8 T cells in ankylosing spondylitis. General study results and limits: Seven to nine highly homologous variants made up a TCR beta motif, and this motif appeared characteristic of ankylosing spondylitis blood.

This CDR3 is built from 15 residues. The trim removed 4 bases at V and 4 bases at J, leaving 7 bases unmatched. Germline lookup yields CDR1 SGHRS and CDR2 YFSETQ. The V call is TRBV5-1, the J call TRBJ2-3; 9 bases line up with TRBD1. Sample: blood, either unsorted or a sorted T cell fraction (not recorded which). This clonotype was obtained from a male donor with ankylosing spondylitis or in good health (not recorded which). CDR3 residues: CASSLQGAGADTQYF. In nucleotides, the CDR3 is TGCGCCAGCAGCCTACAGGGGGCTGGCGCAGATACGCAGTATTTT.